The entry below describes one T cell receptor (beta chain). This clonotype was observed at least ten times. This receptor's antigen is unknown. Base quality data are lacking; no much larger clone is found one base away. The treatment or condition label, as the study defines it: allogeneic hematopoietic cell transplantation with graft depleted of TCRalphabeta T cells and CD19 B cells. The transplant recipients were children given TCRalphabeta/CD19-depleted allogeneic hematopoietic cell grafts. The library was produced with PCR. The reads were generated on an Illumina HiSeq 2500. TCR library preparation used molecular barcoding, with unique molecular identifiers applied to normalize quantification of the TCRbeta repertoire. TCRdb reprocessed the public reads (quality trimming at Q25 with fastp, clone calling with MiXCR) and kept in-frame beta chains. All rows with the same CDR3 protein become a single entry with the most common DNA and genes. Present in this sample are roughly 74,000 distinct CDR3 sequences, 15% to 20% of which were seen just once. The leading ten clones occupy approximately 55% of the sample.

This sample stems from a study of T-cell reconstitution after alpha-beta-depleted transplantation in children (dated by TCRdb to about 2016). Background on the whole study: Using TCR repertoire profiling, the study followed T-cell immune reconstitution in a quantitative way in children after TCRalphabeta/CD19-depleted allogeneic hematopoietic cell transplantation. Points the paper makes about the study in general: In some patients, the high TCRbeta diversity seen at day 60 was put down to recipient T cells and intrathymic progenitors that had survived conditioning. The apparently early alphabetaT-cell count recovery about two months after transplant was reportedly dependent on only several hundred rapidly expanded clones derived from non-depleted graft cells. Over the following months the frequencies of hyperexpanded clones went down, and after one year T-cell counts and TCRbeta diversity were mostly credited to newly produced T cells.

Counted from cysteine to phenylalanine, this CDR3 has 15 amino acids. Left in the record is the CDR3 DNA by itself, 45 bases read in frame from the first base. The germline V gene supplies CDR1 MGHRA and CDR2 YSYEKL. The junction carries 15 bases between V and J, which are trimmed by 4 bases and 5 bases respectively. Specimen: PBMCs, mostly from graft donor cells, collected 360 days after TCRalphabeta/CD19-depleted stem cell transplant. This chain joins TRBV4-1 to TRBJ2-1; possibly the D gene is TRBD2, per 7 matching bases. The source of this sequence is a male patient between 2 and 15 years old who had a stem cell transplant for acute lymphoblastic leukemia, so the T cells may come from the graft donor. The CDR3 amino acid sequence is: CASSPGLGGNNEQFF. The DNA sequence follows: TGCGCCAGCAGCCCCGGACTAGGGGGGAACAATGAGCAGTTCTTC.